A single sample is the source of the 19 T cell receptor beta chains below, sequenced in a study of blood T cell repertoires in COVID-19. Libraries were prepared by immunoSEQ multiplex PCR; TCRdb keeps only in-frame clonotypes and omits some of them. The table shows 100,000 to 140,000 clones, with around 89% occurring only once. The sample taken for sequencing was peripheral blood. These receptors were collected from a middle-aged man with active or convalescent COVID-19.

This chain joins TRBV27 and TRBJ1-1, with no clear D. CDR3 length: 13 residues. Germline assignment: CDR1 MNHEY and CDR2 SMNVEV (reference sequence). Trimming cost V 7 bases and J 5 bases, with 14 bases left between them. The CDR3 here is CASTFTGGTEAFF. The CDR3 DNA reads TGTGCCAGCACCTTTACTGGCGGTACTGAAGCTTTCTTT.

The V and J genes are TRBV19 and TRBJ2-7, with D possibly TRBD1 on 5 matching bases. Germline CDR1 LNHDA, CDR2 SQIVND (reference sequence). This CDR3 comprises 14 residues. The CDR3 region is CATSSLGVSYEQYF. Written as DNA, the CDR3 is TGTGCTACATCTAGTTTAGGGGTCAGCTACGAGCAGTACTTC.

The chain is built from TRBV4-2 and TRBJ1-5; D may be TRBD1 (6 bases). V was trimmed by 1 base and J by 7 bases, leaving 11 bases between them. CDR1 is LGHNA, CDR2 YNFKEQ, per germline. This CDR3 contains 14 residues. The DNA for the CDR3 is TGTGCCAGCAGCCAAGTGCAGGGGAACCAGCCCCAGCATTTT. Its protein is CASSQVQGNQPQHF.

In DNA form, the CDR3 reads TGTGCCAGTAGTCTACGACAAACTCCCGGGGAGCTGTTTTTT. This codes for CASSLRQTPGELFF. The V call is TRBV19, the J call TRBJ2-2; D is ambiguous. The CDR3 runs 14 residues. Trimming left V 5 bases short and J 6 bases short, with 13 bases between. CDR1 and CDR2 from the germline V gene are LNHDA and SQIVND (reference sequence).

The chain joins TRBV5-1 to TRBJ2-2; D is unresolved. Trimming shortened V by 4 bases and J by 3 bases, and 7 bases separated the two germline ends. Looked up from germline, CDR1 is SGHRS and CDR2 is YFSETQ. The CDR3 length is 13 residues. The CDR3 bases are TGCGCCAGCAGCCGTCGGGACACCGGGGAGCTGTTTTTT. Encoded protein: CASSRRDTGELFF.

The chain carries TRBV6-5 and TRBJ1-2, with D hard to call. Trimming left V 6 bases short and J 4 bases short, with 15 bases between. This CDR3 comprises 14 residues. The V gene's germline CDR1 is MNHEY and CDR2 SVGAGI. The CDR3 nucleotides read TGTGCCAGCAGCCTTAGCTCGGGATTCTATGGCTACACCTTC. Translation gives CASSLSSGFYGYTF.

The genes are TRBV10-3 and TRBJ1-1; TRBD1 agrees at 7 bases. This CDR3 has 13 amino acids. J gave up 3 bases and V 4 bases, and 2 bases lay outside the gene matches. The germline gives CDR1 ENHRY, CDR2 SYGVKD. The CDR3 DNA follows: TGTGCCATCAGTGGACAGGGTGACACTGAAGCTTTCTTT. Its protein product is CAISGQGDTEAFF.

The chain is built from TRBV13 and TRBJ2-1; a possible D gene is TRBD1 (6 bases). The V end lost 3 bases, the J end lost 7 bases, and 13 bases lay between the germline ends. Germline CDR1 and CDR2: PRHDT and FYEKMQ (reference sequence). The CDR3 is 14 residues long. The CDR3 here is CASSFLDSNNEQFF. For the CDR3, the DNA is TGTGCCAGCAGCTTCTTGGACAGCAATAATGAGCAGTTCTTC.

J is TRBJ2-1 and V is TRBV7-2; 8 bases are a match to TRBD2. The CDR3 runs 15 residues. From germline, CDR1 is SGHTA and CDR2 FQGNSA. The V gene end was trimmed by 1 base and the J gene end by 9 bases; junction bases not matched to a gene: 8. This chain's CDR3 is CASSLGPLAGTEQFF. CDR3 in DNA: TGTGCCAGCAGCTTAGGTCCCCTAGCGGGTACTGAGCAGTTCTTC.

The V gene is TRBV27, the J gene TRBJ2-7, with unresolved D. The CDR3 contains 11 residues. CDR1 and CDR2 (germline): MNHEY, SMNVEV (reference sequence). V lost 6 bases and J lost 3, with 6 bases in between. Here the CDR3 reads CASSFFYEQYF. CDR3 nucleotides: TGTGCCAGCAGCTTTTTCTACGAGCAGTACTTC.

This clone was detected only a few times. The CDR3 nucleotides are TGTGCCAGCAGTTCCAATTCTTTAGGGCGGGGGACTGAAGCTTTCTTT. Translated, it gives CASSSNSLGRGTEAFF. The rearrangement links TRBV6-5 to TRBJ1-1; D is perhaps TRBD1 (5 bases). This CDR3 region has 16 residues. The germline V gene encodes CDR1 MNHEY and CDR2 SVGAGI. Trimming stripped 4 bases from V and 5 bases from J, with 20 bases between.

This rearrangement joins TRBV10-3 to TRBJ1-2, with D tentatively TRBD1 (5 bases). The germline CDR1 and CDR2 sequences are ENHRY and SYGVKD. Trimming stripped 8 bases from V and 4 bases from J, with 17 bases between. The CDR3 spans 14 residues. The CDR3 region is CAIRPKGPIYGYTF. CDR3 bases: TGTGCCATCCGACCTAAGGGGCCCATCTATGGCTACACCTTC.

The chain uses TRBV20-1 and TRBJ2-1, with a possible D match to TRBD1 (5 bases). Germline V CDR1 and CDR2: DFQATT, SNEGSKA (reference sequence). The CDR3 contains 13 residues. Trimming left V 3 bases short and J 5 bases short, with 11 bases between. The CDR3 is CSASSRANNEQFF. The CDR3 bases are TGCAGTGCTAGTTCCAGGGCTAACAATGAGCAGTTCTTC.

This chain links TRBV28 with TRBJ1-2; 7 positions agree with TRBD1. After removal of 6 bases from V and 0 bases from J, the junction contained 4 bases not matched to a gene. The germline V gene has CDR1 MDHEN and CDR2 SYDVKM. This CDR3 has 14 residues. The CDR3 protein is CASRRDRANYGYTF. CDR3 in DNA: TGTGCCAGCAGGCGGGACAGAGCTAACTATGGCTACACCTTC.

This chain connects TRBV2 to TRBJ1-4, with unresolved D. The CDR3 is 16 residues long. Trimming removed 6 bases from V and 8 bases from J, with 22 bases in between. CDR1 is SNHLY and CDR2 is FYNNEI in the germline V gene. Here the CDR3 DNA reads TGTGCCAGCAGACCCCGGGGAGCCCAGCTAGGGGAAAAACTGTTTTTT. Amino acids: CASRPRGAQLGEKLFF.

CDR3 nucleotides: TGTGCCACCAGTGATCGGGACTACCTCTACAATGAGCAGTTCTTC. Translating gives CATSDRDYLYNEQFF. The chain employs TRBV24-1 and TRBJ2-1, with 7 bases that match TRBD2. The V gene's germline CDR1 is KGHDR and CDR2 SFDVKD. With 3 bases clipped from V and 3 bases from J, the junction kept 4 bases outside the gene matches. This CDR3 region has 15 residues.

This clone was seen once. The chain is built from TRBV19 and TRBJ2-1, with 7 bases matching TRBD2. Germline CDR1 LNHDA, CDR2 SQIVND (reference sequence). V was clipped by 3 bases and J by 9 bases; unmatched bases: 8. The CDR3 consists of 14 residues. The CDR3 reads CASSMASGGSEQFF. The CDR3 coding sequence is TGTGCCAGTAGTATGGCTAGCGGAGGAAGTGAGCAGTTCTTC.

The chain couples TRBV10-3 to TRBJ2-7; TRBD2 agrees at 9 bases. There are 15 residues in the CDR3. CDR1 ENHRY and CDR2 SYGVKD come from the germline V gene. V lost 4 bases and J lost 3; bases outside the gene matches: 7. The CDR3: CAISGGAGGGYEQYF. The CDR3 DNA reads TGTGCCATCAGTGGAGGAGCGGGGGGCGGCTACGAGCAGTACTTC.

The V gene is TRBV7-6, the J gene TRBJ1-1; 9 nucleotides match TRBD1. The CDR3 is 16 amino acids. The ends lost 5 bases at V and 1 base at J; junction bases unmatched: 8. Germline assignment: CDR1 SGHVS and CDR2 FNYEAQ. CDR3 loop: CASSPYRGRGNTEAFF. CDR3 coding DNA: TGTGCCAGCAGCCCCTACAGGGGGCGGGGGAACACTGAAGCTTTCTTT.